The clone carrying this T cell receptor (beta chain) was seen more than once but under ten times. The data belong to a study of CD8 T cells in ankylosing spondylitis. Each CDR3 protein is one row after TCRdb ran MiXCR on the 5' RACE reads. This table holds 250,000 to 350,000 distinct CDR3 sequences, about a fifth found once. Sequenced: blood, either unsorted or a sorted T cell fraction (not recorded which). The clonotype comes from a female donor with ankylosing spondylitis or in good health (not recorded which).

CDR3 bases: TGTGCCACCCGGGAGTTTGGCTACACCTTC. Translated, it gives CATREFGYTF. The chain recombines TRBV6-1 with TRBJ1-2; D unclear. V shed 10 bases and J shed 7 bases, with 10 bases lying between them. Germline assignment: CDR1 MNHNS and CDR2 SASEGT. This CDR3 region has 10 residues.